The rows below give T cell receptor beta chains drawn from one sample of a study of molecular identifiers for immune sequencing clone quantification. From the PCR reads, TCRdb called clonotypes with MiXCR, one entry per CDR3 protein. The repertoire holds hundreds of thousands of distinct CDR3 sequences, with about 21% as singletons. Sequencing input: naive CD8+ T cells from blood, with Jurkat cell RNA spiked in. The receptors shown here come from a human donor in good health. Some libraries in this study had Jurkat cell RNA spiked in. CDR3s include the opening cysteine and the closing phenylalanine or tryptophan. The D gene is left open where the match is weak. Rows give clone size only sometimes, using once, few, many, or a class for an expanded clone.

D gene	J gene	V gene	clone size	CDR3 protein	CDR3 DNA
.	TRBJ2-7	TRBV28	many	CASSSRLNSYEQYF	TGTGCCAGCAGTTCCCGACTGAACTCCTACGAGCAGTACTTC
TRBD1	TRBJ2-6	TRBV23-1	.	CASSQSGGSGAHVLTF	TGCGCCAGCAGTCAATCAGGGGGCTCTGGGGCCCACGTCCTGACTTTC
TRBD1	TRBJ2-7	TRBV4-1	few	CASSQGDRDREQYF	TGCGCCAGCAGCCAAGGGGACAGAGACCGGGAGCAGTACTTC
.	TRBJ2-3	TRBV7-9	many	CASIHIQVTDTQYF	TGTGCCAGCATCCACATACAGGTCACAGATACGCAGTATTTT
.	TRBJ1-1	TRBV13	many	CASSLSGKHMNTEAFF	TGTGCCAGCAGCTTGTCCGGGAAACACATGAACACTGAAGCTTTCTTT
.	TRBJ1-5	TRBV6-1	many	CASSEEHRLSNQPQHF	TGTGCCAGCAGTGAAGAACACCGATTAAGCAATCAGCCCCAGCATTTT
.	TRBJ2-7	TRBV28	many	CASRRSGTSYEQYF	TGTGCCAGCAGAAGATCGGGGACCTCCTACGAGCAGTACTTC
TRBD1	TRBJ1-5	TRBV12-3/TRBV12-4	few	CASSRTGDQPQHF	TGTGCCAGCAGTCGGACAGGAGATCAGCCCCAGCATTTT
TRBD1	TRBJ1-1	TRBV19	many	CASSTRTGELTEAFF	TGTGCCAGTAGTACAAGGACAGGGGAACTCACTGAAGCTTTCTTT
TRBD1	TRBJ2-2	TRBV4-3	many	CASSQDRKGAQNTGELFF	TGCGCCAGCAGCCAAGATCGGAAGGGGGCCCAGAACACCGGGGAGCTGTTTTTT
.	TRBJ1-1	TRBV6-2/TRBV6-3	.	CASSYLRITEAFF	TGTGCCAGCAGTTACTTACGGATCACTGAAGCTTTCTTT
.	TRBJ1-5	TRBV19	many	CASSIIAFNQPQHF	TGTGCCAGTAGTATTATAGCCTTCAATCAGCCCCAGCATTTT
.	TRBJ2-7	TRBV4-3	many	CASSQDRPYEQYF	TGCGCCAGCAGCCAAGACAGGCCCTACGAGCAGTACTTC
.	TRBJ2-7	TRBV4-1	few	CASSQDSMGRGAEQYF	TGCGCCAGCAGCCAAGATTCAATGGGACGGGGCGCCGAGCAGTACTTC
.	TRBJ2-7	TRBV7-8	many	CASSPTSYEQYF	TGTGCCAGCAGCCCTACAAGCTACGAGCAGTACTTC
.	TRBJ2-7	TRBV7-9	many	CASSSLAGYEQYF	TGTGCCAGCAGCAGCTTAGCTGGGTACGAGCAGTACTTC
TRBD1	TRBJ2-1	TRBV2	few	CASSEAWDRKSNEQFF	TGTGCCAGCAGTGAAGCTTGGGACAGAAAAAGCAATGAGCAGTTCTTC
.	TRBJ2-3	TRBV4-1	many	CASSQDYQDTQYF	TGCGCCAGCAGCCAAGACTATCAGGATACGCAGTATTTT
.	TRBJ2-2	TRBV19	few	CASSIFLNRDTGELFF	TGTGCCAGTAGTATCTTTCTAAACAGGGATACCGGGGAGCTGTTTTTT
.	TRBJ2-2	TRBV15	.	CATSPGTDNTGGLFF	TGTGCCACCAGCCCAGGGACAGACAACACCGGGGGGCTGTTTTTT
.	TRBJ1-1	TRBV1	many	CTSSQDENTEAFF	TGCACCAGCAGCCAAGACGAGAACACTGAAGCTTTCTTT
TRBD2	TRBJ2-3	TRBV2	.	CASSELRWGGGTDTQYF	TGTGCCAGCAGTGAACTCCGATGGGGGGGAGGCACAGATACGCAGTATTTT
.	TRBJ2-7	TRBV20-1	many	CSAMGGVSYEQYF	TGCAGTGCTATGGGCGGGGTTTCCTACGAGCAGTACTTC
.	TRBJ2-2	TRBV14	many	CASSPGENTGELFF	TGTGCCAGCAGCCCCGGGGAGAACACCGGGGAGCTGTTTTTT
TRBD2	TRBJ2-1	TRBV5-4	many	CASSPRIGLAGEPEQFF	TGTGCCAGCAGCCCAAGGATCGGACTAGCGGGGGAGCCTGAGCAGTTCTTC
TRBD1	TRBJ1-6	TRBV7-9	many	CASSPGQGSASPLHF	TGTGCCAGCAGCCCCGGACAGGGATCTGCTTCACCCCTCCACTTT
.	TRBJ1-5	TRBV6-1	many	CASSERSLQPQHF	TGTGCCAGCAGTGAAAGATCGTTACAGCCCCAGCATTTT
.	TRBJ2-2	TRBV5-1	many	CASSLEAENTGELFF	TGCGCCAGCAGCTTGGAGGCGGAGAACACCGGGGAGCTGTTTTTT
TRBD2	TRBJ2-3	TRBV7-9	many	CASSLNSAGLAGADTQYF	TGTGCCAGCAGCTTAAATTCGGCGGGACTAGCGGGAGCTGATACGCAGTATTTT
.	TRBJ1-1	TRBV7-9	many	CAVPGLMNTEAFF	TGTGCCGTCCCGGGCCTAATGAACACTGAAGCTTTCTTT
.	TRBJ2-7	TRBV19	many	CASSGAAYYEQYF	TGTGCCAGTAGTGGGGCAGCGTACTACGAGCAGTACTTC
TRBD2	TRBJ2-7	TRBV6-2/TRBV6-3	many	CASSYPPAGVKEQYF	TGTGCCAGCAGTTACCCCCCAGCGGGAGTAAAGGAGCAGTACTTC
.	TRBJ1-2	TRBV27	.	CASSLSDGGGYTF	TGTGCCAGCAGTTTATCGGACGGGGGTGGCTACACCTTC
.	TRBJ2-5	TRBV12-3/TRBV12-4	many	CASSLGSAGAYQETQYF	TGTGCCAGCAGTTTAGGATCCGCGGGGGCCTACCAAGAGACCCAGTACTTC
.	TRBJ1-1	TRBV12-3/TRBV12-4	many	CASNEEWMNTEAFF	TGTGCCAGCAATGAGGAATGGATGAACACTGAAGCTTTCTTT
.	TRBJ2-3	TRBV5-3	.	CASSPSLGPGTFTDTRYF	TGTGCCAGCAGCCCCTCCTTAGGTCCTGGCACTTTCACAGATACGCGGTATTTT
.	TRBJ2-1	TRBV4-1	few	CASSRIEGGQEQFF	TGCGCCAGCAGCCGGATCGAGGGGGGACAGGAGCAGTTCTTC
TRBD1	TRBJ2-7	TRBV9	few	CASSTQGGEQYF	TGTGCCAGCAGCACACAGGGGGGCGAGCAGTACTTC
.	TRBJ2-5	TRBV30	few	CAWSVGRLQETQYF	TGTGCCTGGAGTGTAGGGCGACTACAAGAGACCCAGTACTTC
TRBD1	TRBJ2-4	TRBV12-3/TRBV12-4	many	CASSPGTEIAKNIQYF	TGTGCCAGCAGTCCCGGGACAGAGATAGCCAAAAACATTCAGTACTTC
.	TRBJ1-5	TRBV28	many	CASSLRVGSQPQHF	TGTGCCAGCAGTTTACGAGTGGGTAGTCAGCCCCAGCATTTT
TRBD1	TRBJ1-3	TRBV7-9	many	CASSSRDRRSGNTIYF	TGTGCCAGCAGCTCCCGGGACAGACGCTCTGGAAACACCATATATTTT
TRBD2	TRBJ2-5	TRBV6-2/TRBV6-3	.	CASSYNLAGGPETQYF	TGTGCCAGCAGTTACAACCTAGCGGGGGGGCCAGAGACCCAGTACTTC
.	TRBJ2-7	TRBV2	many	CASSERGNYEQYF	TGTGCCAGCAGTGAACGGGGGAACTACGAGCAGTACTTC
.	TRBJ1-1	TRBV5-5	many	CASSLETEAFF	TGTGCCAGCAGCTTGGAGACTGAAGCTTTCTTT
.	TRBJ2-1	TRBV23-1	many	CATCGPMYNEQFF	TGCGCCACCTGCGGACCGATGTACAATGAGCAGTTCTTC
.	TRBJ1-1	TRBV6-5	.	CASWTDVVNTEAFF	TGTGCCAGTTGGACGGACGTCGTGAACACTGAAGCTTTCTTT
.	TRBJ2-1	TRBV24-1	few	CATSDVKTGTSSYNEQFF	TGTGCCACCAGTGATGTAAAAACCGGGACCAGCTCCTACAATGAGCAGTTCTTC
TRBD1	TRBJ2-1	TRBV11-2	many	CATERNRGHEQFF	TGTGCCACCGAACGAAACAGGGGGCATGAGCAGTTCTTC